The following is a T cell receptor (beta chain) sequence with its context. Its antigen has not been determined. No clone much larger than this one lies a single base away; base qualities are absent. The data originate from a study of CD8+ T cells in alopecia areata listed by TCRdb under 2018. For the wider study: Treated patients were enrolled in an open-label pilot trial of oral tofacitinib at 5 to 10 mg twice daily for moderate-to-severe alopecia areata. High-throughput TCRbeta sequencing was used to examine T cell clonal expansion in alopecia areata in both the C3H/HeJ mouse model and human patients. Clonality in the scalp was compared among normal scalp (n=4), patchy alopecia areata scalp (n=8), and alopecia totalis/universalis scalp (n=8). Tofacitinib was given for 6 to 18 months, followed by 6 months of follow-up off drug to assess delayed response and recurrence. The RNA source kit depended on sample type: the PAXgene miRNA kit for fixed scalp, the miRNeasy kit for PBMCs, and the RNeasy kit for mouse skin. Amplification of TCRbeta CDR3 regions was done by immunoSEQ multiplex PCR using 35 Vbeta forward primers and 13 Jbeta reverse primers. Patients on tofacitinib were biopsied at baseline and after 4 and 24 weeks of treatment, and several of the patients also had a later scalp biopsy. In treated patients, disease severity was measured using the SALT score, which gives the percentage of scalp surface area affected. Human TCRbeta sequencing covered scalp tissue and sorted CD4+ and CD8+ peripheral blood T cells from patchy and totalis/universalis alopecia areata patients and healthy controls. Overall study outcomes, separate from this receptor: During tofacitinib treatment, many expanded lesional clones remained in scalp and blood, and this persistence may partly explain relapse after treatment is stopped. Compared with mice, TCR sequences shared between patients were less clear, possibly partly because of HLA diversity across the patient population. Tofacitinib significantly lowered scalp clonality and the number of expanded CD8+ clones among the top 100 scalp clones. Scalp TCR repertoire analysis is complicated because resident alphabeta T cells in normal human skin are also sequenced, whereas mouse skin is dominated by gammadelta T cells. The treated cohort was small, with a single nonresponder, so links between baseline CD8+ expansion and response need larger studies. Higher clonality and more expanded CD8+ clones were observed in lesional scalp than in normal scalp, particularly in alopecia totalis/universalis, a finding suggestive of antigenic drive.

Based on the germline V gene, the CDR1 and CDR2 sequences are SQVTM and ANQGSEA. The CDR3 has 14 amino acids, counting the end cysteine and phenylalanine. Solely the CDR3 DNA is kept, with 42 bases framed from the first base. Unmatched junction bases come to 6, with V trimmed by 5 bases and J by 0 bases. The meaning of the sample's time point label: about four weeks on oral tofacitinib. The treatment or condition label corresponds to: oral pan-JAK inhibitor, 5-10 mg twice daily. From alopecia areata patients, peripheral blood was collected along with lesional scalp punch biopsies. PBMCs were separated by density centrifugation and stained for CD3, CD4 and CD8, after which CD4+ and CD8+ T cells were sorted on a FACSAria. The library was made by the immunoSEQ multiplex PCR assay. RNA was extracted from all samples and reverse transcribed into cDNA as template for TCR sequencing. SuperScript III was used for first-strand cDNA synthesis, primed with a 2:1 mix of oligo-dT and random hexamers. A synthetic immune receptor repertoire was used to measure amplification bias, and any remaining bias was corrected computationally. For the original study's pipeline: Raw reads were preprocessed to remove errors, and CDR3 was defined according to IMGT conventions as the region from the conserved cysteine to phenylalanine. Clonality was computed by normalizing Shannon entropy by log2 of the number of productive unique TCRs and subtracting the result from 1. Scalp TCRbeta sequences were cross-referenced with sorted blood CD4 and CD8 repertoires so that the CD4 or CD8 identity of scalp clones could be inferred. This is the immuneACCESS table as TCRdb keeps it, with only in-frame sequences that have V and J called. A part of the clones is gone; compared with another copy, unresolved V genes explain less than half, and the rest is unexplained. That table is the source of V, J and clone size, and D and trimming were worked out from the DNA. For this sample there are 95,000 to 100,000 clones; 60% to 65% appear just once. Of the sample, about 16% is held by the ten largest clones.

The origin of this receptor is a human donor with alopecia areata. The material sequenced was CD8+ T cells sorted from blood, taken at week 4, from a patient treated with tofacitinib. The rearranged chain carries TRBV29-1 and TRBJ2-5, and 7 bases in between align with TRBD1. The DNA is as follows: TGCAGCGTTCCGGGACAGCTGTACCAAGAGACCCAGTACTTC. This encodes CSVPGQLYQETQYF.